The rows below give T cell receptor beta chains drawn from one sample of a study of Ad26.COV2.S vaccination and SARS-CoV-2 variants. Libraries were prepared by immunoSEQ multiplex PCR; TCRdb keeps only in-frame clonotypes and omits some of them. The sample holds about 440,000 clones; around 88% are singletons and the top ten take over 10%. This material consisted of peripheral blood, taken in a trial of Ad26.COV2.S vaccine versus placebo. The source of these receptors is a person between 18 and 59 years old who received the Ad26.COV2.S COVID-19 vaccine or a placebo. Both conserved end residues are part of each CDR3. D genes are given only for firm matches. Clone size is shown for a subset of rows, as once, few, many or a class of expanded clone.

V gene,clone size,J gene,D gene,CDR3 DNA,CDR3 protein
TRBV3-1/TRBV3-2,NA,TRBJ2-2,TRBD2,TGTGCCAGCAGCCTCCCGGGGGCGGGAGGGCCCGCGAACACCGGGGAGCTGTTTTTT,CASSLPGAGGPANTGELFF
TRBV10-3,NA,TRBJ1-2,NA,TGTGCCATCAGTGGGAGGGGGGTCGGACACACCTATGGCTACACCTTC,CAISGRGVGHTYGYTF
TRBV11-1,NA,TRBJ2-1,NA,TGTGCCAGCACCCCCCGGGAGCGGAGCTCCTACAATGAGCAGTTCTTC,CASTPRERSSYNEQFF
TRBV11-2,once,TRBJ2-7,NA,TGTGCCAGCAGCTCGAGCCTACAGGAGCAGTACTTC,CASSSSLQEQYF
TRBV14,NA,TRBJ1-5,NA,TGTGCCAGCAGCCAGGTGGTGGGGGGGCCCCAGCATTTT,CASSQVVGGPQHF
TRBV4-3,NA,TRBJ2-4,NA,TGCGCCAGCAGCCAAGATATTACAGGGAGAAACATTCAGTACTTC,CASSQDITGRNIQYF
TRBV15,NA,TRBJ1-1,NA,TGTGCCACCACCACCCTGCCCCTTTTCATGAACACTGAAGCTTTCTTT,CATTTLPLFMNTEAFF
TRBV7-2,NA,TRBJ2-1,TRBD2,TGTGCCAGCAGTCATCCGGGACTAGCGGGAGGTACGCGAATCAATGAGCAGTTCTTC,CASSHPGLAGGTRINEQFF
TRBV21-1,NA,TRBJ1-1,NA,TGTGCCAGCAGCAAAGGGAGGGCCCGAGGAAACACTGAAGCTTTCTTT,CASSKGRARGNTEAFF
TRBV29-1,NA,TRBJ1-2,NA,TGCAGCGCTGGGGGTGACGGGCACTATGGCTACACCTTC,CSAGGDGHYGYTF
TRBV5-4,few,TRBJ1-1,NA,TGTGCCAGCAGCCGTGGACCGTTGAACACTGAAGCTTTCTTT,CASSRGPLNTEAFF
TRBV25-1,once,TRBJ2-7,TRBD2,TGTGCCAGCAGAGAAGGGGAAAGCGGGAGCTCCCCCTACGAGCAGTACTTC,CASREGESGSSPYEQYF
TRBV5-4,NA,TRBJ2-3,TRBD2,TGTGCCAGCACCCTAGCGGGAGGGCCCTCGGATACGCAGTATTTT,CASTLAGGPSDTQYF
TRBV5-5,NA,TRBJ2-2,TRBD2,TGTGCCAGCAGCTCCCATGGCGGGAGTGGGGCCGGGGAGCTGTTTTTT,CASSSHGGSGAGELFF
TRBV5-4,few,TRBJ1-1,NA,TGTGCCAGCAAAAGACTGGACACTGAAGCTTTCTTT,CASKRLDTEAFF
TRBV28,NA,TRBJ1-1,NA,TGTGCCAGCAGTTTAAGGGGCCGTGGGGGGCGCGCTGAAGCTTTCTTT,CASSLRGRGGRAEAFF
TRBV7-3,NA,TRBJ2-1,TRBD1,TGTGCCAGCAGCACAGGCAGGGGGACCTACAATGAGCAGTTCTTC,CASSTGRGTYNEQFF